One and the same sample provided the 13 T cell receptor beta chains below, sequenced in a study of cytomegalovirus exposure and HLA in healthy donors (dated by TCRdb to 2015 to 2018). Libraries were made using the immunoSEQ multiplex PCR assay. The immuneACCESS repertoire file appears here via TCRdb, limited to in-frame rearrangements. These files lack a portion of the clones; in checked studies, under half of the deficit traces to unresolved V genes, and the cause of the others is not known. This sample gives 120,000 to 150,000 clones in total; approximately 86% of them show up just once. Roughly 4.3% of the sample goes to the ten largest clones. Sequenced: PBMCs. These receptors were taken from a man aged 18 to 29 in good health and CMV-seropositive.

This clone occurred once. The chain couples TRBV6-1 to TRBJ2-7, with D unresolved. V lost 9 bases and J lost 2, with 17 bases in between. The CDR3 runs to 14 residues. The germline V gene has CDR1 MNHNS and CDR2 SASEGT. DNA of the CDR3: TGTGCCAGTTACCCCCGCGGAGAGACCTACGAGCAGTACTTC. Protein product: CASYPRGETYEQYF.

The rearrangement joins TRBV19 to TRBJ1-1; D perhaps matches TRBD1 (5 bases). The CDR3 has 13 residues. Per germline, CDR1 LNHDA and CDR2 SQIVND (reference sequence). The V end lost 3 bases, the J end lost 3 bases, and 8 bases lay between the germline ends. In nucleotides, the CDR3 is TGTGCCAGTAGTATCGGGGGGGACACTGAAGCTTTCTTT. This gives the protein CASSIGGDTEAFF.

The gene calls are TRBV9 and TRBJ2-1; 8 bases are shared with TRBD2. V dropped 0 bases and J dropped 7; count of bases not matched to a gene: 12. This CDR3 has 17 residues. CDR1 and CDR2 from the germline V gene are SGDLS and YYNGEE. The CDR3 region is CASSVAQWAGGENEQFF. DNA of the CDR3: TGTGCCAGCAGCGTAGCCCAATGGGCGGGAGGCGAGAATGAGCAGTTCTTC.

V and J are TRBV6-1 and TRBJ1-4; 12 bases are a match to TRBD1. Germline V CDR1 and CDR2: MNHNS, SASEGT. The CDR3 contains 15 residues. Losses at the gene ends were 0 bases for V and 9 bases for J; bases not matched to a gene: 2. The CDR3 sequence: CASSEAGTGGQKLFF. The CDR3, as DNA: TGTGCCAGCAGTGAAGCCGGGACAGGGGGCCAAAAACTGTTTTTT.

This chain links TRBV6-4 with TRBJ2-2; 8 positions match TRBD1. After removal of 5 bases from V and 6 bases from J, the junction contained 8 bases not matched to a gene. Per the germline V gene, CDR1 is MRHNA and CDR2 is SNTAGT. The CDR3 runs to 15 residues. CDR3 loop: CASSLSGQGSGELFF. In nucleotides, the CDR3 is TGTGCCAGCAGTCTGAGTGGACAGGGCTCCGGGGAGCTGTTTTTT.

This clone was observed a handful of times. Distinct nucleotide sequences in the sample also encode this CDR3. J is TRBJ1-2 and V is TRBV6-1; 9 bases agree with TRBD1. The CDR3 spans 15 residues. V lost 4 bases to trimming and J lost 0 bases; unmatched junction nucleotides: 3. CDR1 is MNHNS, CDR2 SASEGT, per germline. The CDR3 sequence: CASSVGQGPNYGYTF. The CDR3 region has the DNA TGTGCCAGCAGTGTGGGACAGGGACCTAACTATGGCTACACCTTC.

This CDR3 is CASSLSSLGHGFADTQYF. The CDR3, as DNA: TGTGCCAGCAGCTTATCCTCCTTGGGCCACGGATTCGCAGATACGCAGTATTTT. This chain connects TRBV7-9 to TRBJ2-3; D remains ambiguous. V was clipped by 2 bases and J by 4 bases, with 22 bases between them. This CDR3 has 18 residues. CDR1 and CDR2 (germline): SEHNR, FQNEAQ (reference sequence).

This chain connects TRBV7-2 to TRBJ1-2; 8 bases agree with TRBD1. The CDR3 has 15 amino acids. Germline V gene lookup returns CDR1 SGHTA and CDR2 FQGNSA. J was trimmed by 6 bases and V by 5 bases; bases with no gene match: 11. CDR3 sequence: CASSLRTGTGDGYTF. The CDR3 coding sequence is TGTGCCAGCAGCCTCCGGACAGGGACCGGAGATGGCTACACCTTC.

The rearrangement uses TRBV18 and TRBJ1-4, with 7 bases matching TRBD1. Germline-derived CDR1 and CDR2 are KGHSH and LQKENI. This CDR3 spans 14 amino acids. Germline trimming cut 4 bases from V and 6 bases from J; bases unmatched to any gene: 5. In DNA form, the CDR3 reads TGTGCCAGCTCACGGGACAGTACCGATGAAAAACTGTTTTTT. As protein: CASSRDSTDEKLFF.

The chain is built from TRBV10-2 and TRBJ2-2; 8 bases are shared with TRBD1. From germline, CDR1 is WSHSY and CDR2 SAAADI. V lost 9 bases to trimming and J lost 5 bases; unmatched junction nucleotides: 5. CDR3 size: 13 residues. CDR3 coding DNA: TGCGCCAGTCGGACAGGGAGGACCGGGGAGCTGTTTTTT. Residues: CASRTGRTGELFF.

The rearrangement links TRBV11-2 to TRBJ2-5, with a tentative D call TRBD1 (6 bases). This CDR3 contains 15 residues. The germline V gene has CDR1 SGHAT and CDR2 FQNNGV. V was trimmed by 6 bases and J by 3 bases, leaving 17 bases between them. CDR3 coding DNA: TGTGCCAGCAGGACTTTGAGGGGGAAAAAAGAGACCCAGTACTTC. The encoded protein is CASRTLRGKKETQYF.

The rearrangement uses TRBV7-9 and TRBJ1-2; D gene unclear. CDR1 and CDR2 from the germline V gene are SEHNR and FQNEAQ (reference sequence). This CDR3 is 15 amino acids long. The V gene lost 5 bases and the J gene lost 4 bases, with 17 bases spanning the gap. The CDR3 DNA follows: TGTGCCAGCAGCCCCGTCGGGAATCCCTCCTATGGCTACACCTTC. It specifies CASSPVGNPSYGYTF.

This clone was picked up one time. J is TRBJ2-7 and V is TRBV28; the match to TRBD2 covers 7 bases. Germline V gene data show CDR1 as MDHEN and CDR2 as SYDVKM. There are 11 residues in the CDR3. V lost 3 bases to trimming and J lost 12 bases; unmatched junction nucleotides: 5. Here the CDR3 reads CASSLTREVYF. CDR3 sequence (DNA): TGTGCCAGCAGTTTGACCCGGGAGGTGTACTTC.